This T cell receptor beta chain came from a study of neurological immune-mediated disorders. Trimming removed 7 bases at V and 11 bases at J, with 23 bases between. Looked up from germline, CDR1 is SQVTM and CDR2 is ANQGSEA. The CDR3 has 13 residues. One entry per CDR3 protein, called by TCRdb with MiXCR from the 5' RACE reads. The top ten hold 3.4% of the sample, which has tens of thousands of distinct CDR3 sequences, around 4.8% seen once. This clonotype has a count of ten or more. This rearrangement joins TRBV29-1 to TRBJ1-1; D is undetermined. This TCR derives from a woman aged 45 to 65 with multiple sclerosis. The source material was PBMCs. CDR3 region: CSAADGPNDWAFF. The CDR3 DNA follows: TGCAGCGCGGCGGATGGACCGAATGACTGGGCTTTCTTT.